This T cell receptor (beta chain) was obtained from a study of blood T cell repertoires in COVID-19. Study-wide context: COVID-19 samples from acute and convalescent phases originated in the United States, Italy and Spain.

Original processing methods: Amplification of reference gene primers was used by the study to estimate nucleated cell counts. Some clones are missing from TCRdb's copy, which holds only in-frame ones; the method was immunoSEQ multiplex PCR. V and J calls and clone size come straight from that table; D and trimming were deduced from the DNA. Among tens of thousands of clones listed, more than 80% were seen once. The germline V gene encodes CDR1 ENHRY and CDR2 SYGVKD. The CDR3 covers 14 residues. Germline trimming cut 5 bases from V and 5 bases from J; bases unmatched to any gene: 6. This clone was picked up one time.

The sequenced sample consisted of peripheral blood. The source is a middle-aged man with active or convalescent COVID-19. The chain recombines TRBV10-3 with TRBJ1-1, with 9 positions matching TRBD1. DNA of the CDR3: TGTGCCATCAGTCCGGGGACAGGGAGGACTGAAGCTTTCTTT. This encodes CAISPGTGRTEAFF.